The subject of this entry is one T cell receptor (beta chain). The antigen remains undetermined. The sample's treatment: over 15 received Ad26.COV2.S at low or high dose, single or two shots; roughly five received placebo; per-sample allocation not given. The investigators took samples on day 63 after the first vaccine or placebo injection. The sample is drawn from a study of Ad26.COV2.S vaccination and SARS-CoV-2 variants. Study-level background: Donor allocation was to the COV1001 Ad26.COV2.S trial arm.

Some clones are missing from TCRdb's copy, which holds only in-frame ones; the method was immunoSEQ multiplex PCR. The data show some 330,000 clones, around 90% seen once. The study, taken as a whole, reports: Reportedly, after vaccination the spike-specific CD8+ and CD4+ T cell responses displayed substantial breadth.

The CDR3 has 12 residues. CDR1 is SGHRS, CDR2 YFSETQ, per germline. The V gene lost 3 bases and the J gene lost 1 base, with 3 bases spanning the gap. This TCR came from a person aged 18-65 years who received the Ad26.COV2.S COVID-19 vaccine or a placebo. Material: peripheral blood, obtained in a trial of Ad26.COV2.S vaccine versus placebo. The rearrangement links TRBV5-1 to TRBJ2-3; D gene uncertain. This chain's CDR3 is CASSSRTDTQYF. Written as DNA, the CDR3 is TGCGCCAGCAGCTCCCGCACAGATACGCAGTATTTT.